The clone carrying this T cell receptor beta chain was recorded a few times. The antigen remains undetermined. The CDR3 contains 16 residues. V shed 4 bases and J 4 bases; nucleotides not matched to a gene: 9. Per the germline V gene, CDR1 is LNHNV and CDR2 is YYDKDF (reference sequence). The data derive from a study of cytomegalovirus exposure and HLA in healthy donors. Study-wide findings and caveats: Later work associated roughly 17,000 TCR beta sequences with HLA alleles at 0.05 false discovery rate.

PCR amplification relied on 60 Vbeta primers (plus 13 Jbeta primers). Here immunoSEQ multiplex PCR was the method, and the copy in TCRdb shows in-frame clones only, minus some. The repertoire includes 100,000 to 150,000 clones, around 78% of them detected once, and about 1.7% sits in the top ten. The V call is TRBV15, the J call TRBJ1-2, with 10 bases that match TRBD1. The material sequenced was PBMCs. The receptor was derived from a woman aged 40 to 49 in good health and CMV-seronegative. The chain's CDR3 is CATSKATGGAGYGYTF. As DNA, the CDR3 is TGTGCCACCAGCAAAGCGACAGGGGGCGCCGGCTATGGCTACACCTTC.